This T cell receptor (beta chain) was found in a study of CD4+ T cells in melanoma (dated by TCRdb to the early 2020s). As for the study more broadly: The study examined neoantigen-specific CD4+ T cells in human melanoma.

Donors were patients with melanoma. From cysteine to phenylalanine, the CDR3 is 13 amino acids long. Only the CDR3 portion is preserved as DNA: 39 bases, with reading frame beginning at the first base. The germline V gene yields MNHEY for CDR1 and SVGAGI for CDR2. Relative to germline, V is 2 bases shorter and J is 3 bases shorter, with 8 bases between their ends. Points on this clone: It has no known antigen specificity. One base away there is no much larger clone; base qualities are not given.

Libraries were made using the immunoSEQ multiplex PCR assay. The source is immuneACCESS, and TCRdb retained only in-frame sequences with V and J called. Part of the clones is not carried over; for the studies checked, unresolved V genes explain less than half of this, and the remainder is unexplained. This sample has 10,000 or so clones in its table, and approximately 78% of those were observed once. The ten largest clones add up to roughly 21% of the sample. What the study reported, not specific to this receptor: Neoantigen-specific CD4+ T cells in melanoma were reported to have a range of differentiation states. Neoantigen-specific CD4+ T cells were reported to be correlated with the function of CD8+ T cells, macrophages and B cells.

The sequencing sample was made of cells from a culture (not recorded whether cultured in vitro). This sequence uses TRBV6-5 and TRBJ2-7; the D gene lacks a confident call. This clonotype originated in a human donor with melanoma. This receptor carries the CDR3 CASSYQRNYEQYF. The DNA sequence is given as TGTGCCAGCAGTTACCAGAGGAACTACGAGCAGTACTTC.